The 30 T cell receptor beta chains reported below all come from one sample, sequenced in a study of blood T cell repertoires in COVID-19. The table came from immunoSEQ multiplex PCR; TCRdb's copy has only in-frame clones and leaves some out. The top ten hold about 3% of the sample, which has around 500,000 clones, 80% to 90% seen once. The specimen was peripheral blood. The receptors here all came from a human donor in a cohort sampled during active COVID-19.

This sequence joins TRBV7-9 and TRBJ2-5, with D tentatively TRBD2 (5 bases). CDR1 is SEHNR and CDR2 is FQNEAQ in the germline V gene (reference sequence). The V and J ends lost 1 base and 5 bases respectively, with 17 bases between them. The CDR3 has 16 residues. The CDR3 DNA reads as TGTGCCAGCAGCTTAGTGCGGACTTTCGCGCGGGAGACCCAGTACTTC. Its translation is CASSLVRTFARETQYF.

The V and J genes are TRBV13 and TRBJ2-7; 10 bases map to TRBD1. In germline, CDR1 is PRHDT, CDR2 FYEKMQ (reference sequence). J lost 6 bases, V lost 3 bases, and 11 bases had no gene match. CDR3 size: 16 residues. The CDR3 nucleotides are TGTGCCAGCAGCTTTAGAGCCGGGACAGGGGAGGTCGAGCAGTACTTC. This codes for CASSFRAGTGEVEQYF.

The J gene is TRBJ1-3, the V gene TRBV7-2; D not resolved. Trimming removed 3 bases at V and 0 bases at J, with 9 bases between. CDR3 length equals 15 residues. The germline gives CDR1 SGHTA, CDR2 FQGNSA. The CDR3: CASSFNIDSGNTIYF. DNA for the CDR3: TGTGCCAGCAGCTTTAACATCGACTCTGGAAACACCATATATTTT.

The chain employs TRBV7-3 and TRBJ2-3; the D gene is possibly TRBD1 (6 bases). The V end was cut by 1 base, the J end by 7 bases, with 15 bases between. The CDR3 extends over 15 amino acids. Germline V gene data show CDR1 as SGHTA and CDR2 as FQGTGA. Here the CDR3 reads CASSLNPDQGHTQYF. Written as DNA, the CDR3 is TGTGCCAGCAGCTTAAACCCCGATCAGGGGCATACGCAGTATTTT.

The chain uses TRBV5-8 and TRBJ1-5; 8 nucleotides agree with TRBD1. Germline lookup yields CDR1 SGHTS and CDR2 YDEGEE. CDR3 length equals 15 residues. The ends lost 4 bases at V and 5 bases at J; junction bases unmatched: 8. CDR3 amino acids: CASSPRTGKDQPQHF. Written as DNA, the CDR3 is TGTGCCAGCAGCCCTAGGACAGGGAAGGATCAGCCCCAGCATTTT.

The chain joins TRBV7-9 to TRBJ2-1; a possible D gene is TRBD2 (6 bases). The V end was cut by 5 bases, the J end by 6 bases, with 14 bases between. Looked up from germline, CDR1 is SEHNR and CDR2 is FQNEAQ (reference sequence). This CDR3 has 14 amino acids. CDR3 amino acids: CASSTSSSANEQFF. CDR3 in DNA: TGTGCCAGCAGCACCTCGTCTAGCGCCAATGAGCAGTTCTTC.

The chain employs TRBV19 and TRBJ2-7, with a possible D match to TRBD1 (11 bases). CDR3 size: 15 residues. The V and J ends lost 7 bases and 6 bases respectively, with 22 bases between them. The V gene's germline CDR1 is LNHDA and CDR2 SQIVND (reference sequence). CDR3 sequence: CASKDRGLAGVEQYF. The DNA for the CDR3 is TGTGCCAGTAAGGACAGGGGGCTAGCGGGAGTCGAGCAGTACTTC.

This chain's CDR3 is CASSLERGAGQPQHF. Here the CDR3 DNA reads TGTGCCAGCAGTTTAGAAAGGGGCGCGGGGCAGCCCCAGCATTTT. This chain connects TRBV28 to TRBJ1-5; a weak D match, TRBD1 (5 bases). The CDR3 sequence is 15 residues long. Germline CDR1 and CDR2: MDHEN and SYDVKM. V lost 2 bases to trimming and J lost 7 bases, with 15 bases between them.

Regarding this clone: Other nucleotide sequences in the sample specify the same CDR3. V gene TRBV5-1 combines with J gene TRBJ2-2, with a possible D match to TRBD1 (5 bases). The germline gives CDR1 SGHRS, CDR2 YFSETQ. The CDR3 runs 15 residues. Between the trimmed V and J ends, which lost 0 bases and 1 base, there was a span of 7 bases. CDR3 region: CASSLGQGNTGELFF. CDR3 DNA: TGCGCCAGCAGCTTGGGGCAGGGGAACACCGGGGAGCTGTTTTTT.

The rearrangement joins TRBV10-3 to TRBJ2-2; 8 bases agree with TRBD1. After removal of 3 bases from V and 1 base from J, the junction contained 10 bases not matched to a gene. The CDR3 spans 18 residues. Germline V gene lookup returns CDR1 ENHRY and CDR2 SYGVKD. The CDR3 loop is CAISESGRGRVNTGELFF. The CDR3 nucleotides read TGTGCCATCAGTGAATCCGGCAGGGGGCGCGTGAACACCGGGGAGCTGTTTTTT.

CDR3 sequence (DNA): TGCAGCGTTCGGCCAGGTGGTATGAACACTGAAGCTTTCTTT. As protein: CSVRPGGMNTEAFF. The chain carries TRBV29-1 and TRBJ1-1; D is undetermined. V was shortened by 5 bases and J by 0 bases, with 13 bases between the two germline ends. CDR3 length equals 14 residues. Germline V gene lookup returns CDR1 SQVTM and CDR2 ANQGSEA.

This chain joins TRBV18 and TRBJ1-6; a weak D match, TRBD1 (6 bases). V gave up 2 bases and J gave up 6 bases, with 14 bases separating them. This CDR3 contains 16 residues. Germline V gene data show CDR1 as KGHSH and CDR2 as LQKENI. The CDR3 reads CASSPAGLGGNSPLHF. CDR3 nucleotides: TGTGCCAGCTCACCAGCAGGGCTAGGGGGTAATTCACCCCTCCACTTT. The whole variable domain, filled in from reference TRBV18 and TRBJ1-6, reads NAGVMQNPRHLVRRRGQEARLRCSPMKGHSHVYWYRQLPEEGLKFMVYLQKENIIDESGMPKERFSAEFPKEGPSILRIQQVVRGDSAAYFCASSPAGLGGNSPLHFGNGTRLTVT.

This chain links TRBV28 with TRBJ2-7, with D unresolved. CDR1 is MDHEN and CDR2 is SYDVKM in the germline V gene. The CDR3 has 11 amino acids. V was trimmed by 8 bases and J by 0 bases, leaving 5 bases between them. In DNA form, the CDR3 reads TGTGCCAGCCAAGCCTCCTACGAGCAGTACTTC. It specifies CASQASYEQYF.

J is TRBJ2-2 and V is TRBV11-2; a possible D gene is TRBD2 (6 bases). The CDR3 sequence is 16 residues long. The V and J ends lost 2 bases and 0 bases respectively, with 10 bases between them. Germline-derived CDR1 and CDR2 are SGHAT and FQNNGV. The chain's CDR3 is CASSLFSGANTGELFF. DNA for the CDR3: TGTGCCAGCAGCTTATTTTCGGGGGCGAACACCGGGGAGCTGTTTTTT.

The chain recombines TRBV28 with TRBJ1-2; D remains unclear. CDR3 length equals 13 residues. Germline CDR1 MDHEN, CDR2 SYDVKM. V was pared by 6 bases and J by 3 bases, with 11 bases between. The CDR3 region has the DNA TGTGCCAGCAGCACTCATTCGGACTATGGCTACACCTTC. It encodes CASSTHSDYGYTF.

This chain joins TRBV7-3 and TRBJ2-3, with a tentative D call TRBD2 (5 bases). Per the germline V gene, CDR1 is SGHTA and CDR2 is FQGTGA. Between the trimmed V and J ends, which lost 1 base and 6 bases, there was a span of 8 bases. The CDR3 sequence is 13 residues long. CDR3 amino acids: CASSLKGGDTQYF. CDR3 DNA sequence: TGTGCCAGCAGCTTAAAGGGCGGGGATACGCAGTATTTT.

The CDR3 reads CASSLFGTREETQYF. The CDR3 DNA follows: TGTGCCAGCAGCTTATTCGGGACTAGGGAAGAGACCCAGTACTTC. The V and J genes are TRBV5-5 and TRBJ2-5; 8 bases are a match to TRBD2. Losses at the gene ends were 2 bases for V and 3 bases for J; bases not matched to a gene: 6. The CDR3 contains 15 residues. The V gene's germline CDR1 is SGHKS and CDR2 YYEKEE (reference sequence). Full variable domain (outside the CDR3, taken from reference TRBV5-5 and TRBJ2-5): DAGVTQSPTHLIKTRGQQVTLRCSPISGHKSVSWYQQVLGQGPQFIFQYYEKEERGRGNFPDRFSARQFPNYSSELNVNALLLGDSALYLCASSLFGTREETQYFGPGTRLLVL.

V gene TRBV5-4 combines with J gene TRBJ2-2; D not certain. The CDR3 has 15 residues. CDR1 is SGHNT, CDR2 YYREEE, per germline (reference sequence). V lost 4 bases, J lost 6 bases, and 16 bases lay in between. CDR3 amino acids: CASSPKGDAAGELFF. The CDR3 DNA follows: TGTGCCAGCAGCCCAAAAGGTGACGCGGCCGGGGAGCTGTTTTTT.

The CDR3 nucleotides read TGTGCCAGCAGCTTCCCTAGCGGGAGCGATGAGCAGTTCTTC. Protein sequence: CASSFPSGSDEQFF. The chain uses TRBV5-6 and TRBJ2-1; 10 nucleotides line up with TRBD2. CDR1 and CDR2 from the germline V gene are SGHDT and YYEEEE. This CDR3 spans 14 amino acids. The V and J ends lost 2 bases and 8 bases, in that order; junction bases with no gene match: 4.

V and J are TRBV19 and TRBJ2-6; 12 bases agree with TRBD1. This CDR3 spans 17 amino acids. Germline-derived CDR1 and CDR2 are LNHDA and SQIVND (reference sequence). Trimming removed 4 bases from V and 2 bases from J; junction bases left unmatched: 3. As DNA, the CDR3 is TGTGCCAGTAGTACTCGGGACAGGGGGCCTGGGGCCAACGTCCTGACTTTC. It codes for CASSTRDRGPGANVLTF.

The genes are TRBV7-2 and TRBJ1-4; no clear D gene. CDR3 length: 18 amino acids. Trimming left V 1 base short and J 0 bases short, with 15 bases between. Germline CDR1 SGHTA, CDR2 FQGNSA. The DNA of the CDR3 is TGTGCCAGCAGCTTAGAGGGAGTTGGAGGGACAACTAATGAAAAACTGTTTTTT. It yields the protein CASSLEGVGGTTNEKLFF. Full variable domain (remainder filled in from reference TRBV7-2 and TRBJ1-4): GAGVSQSPSNKVTEKGKDVELRCDPISGHTALYWYRQSLGQGLEFLIYFQGNSAPDKSGLPSDRFSAERTGGSVSTLTIQRTQQEDSAVYLCASSLEGVGGTTNEKLFFGSGTQLSVL.

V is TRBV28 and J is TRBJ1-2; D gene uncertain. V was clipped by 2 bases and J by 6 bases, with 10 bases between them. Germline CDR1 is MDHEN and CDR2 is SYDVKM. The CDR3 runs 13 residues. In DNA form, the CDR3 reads TGTGCCAGCAGTTTACCGGACTTGGATGGCTACACCTTC. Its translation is CASSLPDLDGYTF.

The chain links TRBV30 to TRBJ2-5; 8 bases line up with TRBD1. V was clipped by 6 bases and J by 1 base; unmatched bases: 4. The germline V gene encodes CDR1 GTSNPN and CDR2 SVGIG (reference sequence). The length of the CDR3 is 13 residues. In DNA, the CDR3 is TGTGCCTGTAGACAGGGGATCCAAGAGACCCAGTACTTC. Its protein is CACRQGIQETQYF. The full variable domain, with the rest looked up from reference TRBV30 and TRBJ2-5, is SQTIHQWPATLVQPVGSPLSLECTVEGTSNPNLYWYRQAAGRGLQLLFYSVGIGQISSEVPQNLSASRPQDRQFILSSKKLLLSDSGFYLCACRQGIQETQYFGPGTRLLVL.

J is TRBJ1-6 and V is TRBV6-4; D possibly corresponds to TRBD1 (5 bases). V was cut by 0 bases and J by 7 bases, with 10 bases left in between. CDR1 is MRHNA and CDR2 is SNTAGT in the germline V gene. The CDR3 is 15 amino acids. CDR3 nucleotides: TGTGCCAGCAGTGACTCTCGGACAAGAAATTCACCCCTCCACTTT. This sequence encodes CASSDSRTRNSPLHF.

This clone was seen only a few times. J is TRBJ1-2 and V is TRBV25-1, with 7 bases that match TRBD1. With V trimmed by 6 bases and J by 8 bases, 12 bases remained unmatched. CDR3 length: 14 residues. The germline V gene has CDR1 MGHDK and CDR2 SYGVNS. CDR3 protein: CASSPNRGLRGYTF. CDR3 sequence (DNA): TGTGCCAGCAGCCCGAACAGGGGACTTCGGGGCTACACCTTC.

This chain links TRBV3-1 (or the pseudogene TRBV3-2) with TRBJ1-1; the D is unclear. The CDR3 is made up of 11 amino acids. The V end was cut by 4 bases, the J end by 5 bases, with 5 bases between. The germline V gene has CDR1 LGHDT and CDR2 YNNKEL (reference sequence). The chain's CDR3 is CASSRGTEAFF. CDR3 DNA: TGTGCCAGCAGCCGCGGGACTGAAGCTTTCTTT.

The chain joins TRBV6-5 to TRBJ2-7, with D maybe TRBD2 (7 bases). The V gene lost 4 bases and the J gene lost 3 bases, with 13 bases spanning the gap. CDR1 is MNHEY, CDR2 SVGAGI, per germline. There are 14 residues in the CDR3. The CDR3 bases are TGTGCCAGCAGTTCGGGGGGCTTGAACTACGAGCAGTACTTC. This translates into CASSSGGLNYEQYF.

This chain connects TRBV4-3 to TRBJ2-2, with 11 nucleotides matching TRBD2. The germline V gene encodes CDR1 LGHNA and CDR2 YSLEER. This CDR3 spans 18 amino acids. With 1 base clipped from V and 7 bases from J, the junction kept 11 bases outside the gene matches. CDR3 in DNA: TGCGCCAGCAGCCAAGGGCGGCACCTAGCGGGAGGTGGCGGGGAGCTGTTTTTT. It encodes CASSQGRHLAGGGGELFF.

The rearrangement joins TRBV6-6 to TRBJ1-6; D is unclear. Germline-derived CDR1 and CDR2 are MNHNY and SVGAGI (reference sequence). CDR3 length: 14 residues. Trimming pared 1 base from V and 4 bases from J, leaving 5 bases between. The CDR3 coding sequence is TGTGCCAGCAGTTACTTCGGGTATAATTCACCCCTCCACTTT. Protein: CASSYFGYNSPLHF.

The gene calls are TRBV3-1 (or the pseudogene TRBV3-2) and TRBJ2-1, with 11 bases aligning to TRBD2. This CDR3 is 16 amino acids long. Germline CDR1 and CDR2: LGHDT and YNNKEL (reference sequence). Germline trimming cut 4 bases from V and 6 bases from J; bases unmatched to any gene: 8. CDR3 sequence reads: CASSPILAGVLNEQFF. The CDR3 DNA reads TGTGCCAGCAGCCCTATACTAGCGGGAGTCCTCAATGAGCAGTTCTTC.